This TCR beta chain derives from a study of T cell responses to AZD1222 COVID-19 vaccine. TCRdb's copy holds only in-frame clones and misses some; the assay was immunoSEQ multiplex PCR. Of about 140,000 clones listed, around 88% are singletons. This clone was found once. The V gene lost 8 bases and the J gene lost 3 bases, with 20 bases spanning the gap. This CDR3 has 15 residues. Germline loops: CDR1 SGHRS, CDR2 YFSETQ. Specimen: peripheral blood, collected on day 0 of AZD1222 vaccination. This chain connects TRBV5-1 to TRBJ1-2; D is ambiguous. The receptor comes from an adult in good health. CDR3 DNA: TGCGCCAGTACTCTGGTTGCAGGCGGCCACTATGGCTACACCTTC. Residues: CASTLVAGGHYGYTF.